A selection of T cell receptor beta chains follows, all from one sample in a study of blood T cell repertoires in COVID-19. Data came from immunoSEQ multiplex PCR; TCRdb stores just in-frame clones and leaves some out. The profile covers about 240,000 clones, with more than 85% appearing a single time and about 7.6% taken by the ten largest. Material: peripheral blood. The receptor set was obtained from a woman in her 70s with active or convalescent COVID-19. Both conserved end residues are part of each CDR3. Fields, in order: D gene, V gene, clone size, J gene, CDR3 DNA, CDR3 protein. A D gene is named only where the DNA matches it firmly. Size tells how often a clone was seen (once, few, many) or the class of an expanded clone, and some rows leave it out.

D gene: -; V gene: TRBV14; clone size: -; J gene: TRBJ1-3; CDR3 DNA: TGTGCCAGCAGCCAAGATGGCAGGGTGGCTGGAAACACCATATATTTT; CDR3 protein: CASSQDGRVAGNTIYF
D gene: TRBD2; V gene: TRBV7-8; clone size: -; J gene: TRBJ2-5; CDR3 DNA: TGTGCCAGCAGCTTAGTGGGGACTATGTACCAAGAGACCCAGTACTTC; CDR3 protein: CASSLVGTMYQETQYF
D gene: TRBD1; V gene: TRBV19; clone size: -; J gene: TRBJ1-3; CDR3 DNA: TGTGCCAGTAGTATTCAGGGGGCCGGCGGCACCATATATTTT; CDR3 protein: CASSIQGAGGTIYF
D gene: -; V gene: TRBV6-5; clone size: -; J gene: TRBJ1-2; CDR3 DNA: TGTGCCAGCAGGAGCGGGGGCCACCCTAACTATGGCTACACCTTC; CDR3 protein: CASRSGGHPNYGYTF
D gene: -; V gene: TRBV10-3; clone size: -; J gene: TRBJ2-3; CDR3 DNA: TGTGCCATCAGTGACGGAGATACGCAGTATTTT; CDR3 protein: CAISDGDTQYF
D gene: -; V gene: TRBV28; clone size: -; J gene: TRBJ1-3; CDR3 DNA: TGTGCCAGCACCCGCCCGGACGGGAGTGTTGGAAACACCATATATTTT; CDR3 protein: CASTRPDGSVGNTIYF
D gene: TRBD2; V gene: TRBV6-5; clone size: -; J gene: TRBJ2-1; CDR3 DNA: TGTGCCAGCAGCCTTACCGGGACTAGTGGGTGGGAGCAGTTCTTC; CDR3 protein: CASSLTGTSGWEQFF
D gene: TRBD1; V gene: TRBV7-9; clone size: -; J gene: TRBJ1-4; CDR3 DNA: TGTGCCAGCAGCTTCGGATTAACCCTTAGCCGGGACAGGGGTGAAAAACTGTTTTTT; CDR3 protein: CASSFGLTLSRDRGEKLFF
D gene: TRBD2; V gene: TRBV2; clone size: -; J gene: TRBJ2-7; CDR3 DNA: TGTGCCAGCAGTGGGGAGGCTAGCGGGGCCTTCTACGAGCAGTACTTC; CDR3 protein: CASSGEASGAFYEQYF
D gene: -; V gene: TRBV29-1; clone size: -; J gene: TRBJ1-3; CDR3 DNA: TGCAGCGCCTCGAACAGAGGAAACACCATATATTTT; CDR3 protein: CSASNRGNTIYF
D gene: -; V gene: TRBV18; clone size: -; J gene: TRBJ2-5; CDR3 DNA: TGTGCCAGCTCACCAGAACAGGGTTTGACCCAGTACTTC; CDR3 protein: CASSPEQGLTQYF
D gene: -; V gene: TRBV2; clone size: -; J gene: TRBJ1-2; CDR3 DNA: TGTGCCAGCAGCCAAAGGTGGAGTGATGGCTACACCTTC; CDR3 protein: CASSQRWSDGYTF
D gene: TRBD1; V gene: TRBV3-1/TRBV3-2; clone size: few; J gene: TRBJ1-2; CDR3 DNA: TGTGCCAGCAGCCAAGACCTGACAGGGGGCGCGGGCTACACCTTC; CDR3 protein: CASSQDLTGGAGYTF
D gene: TRBD1; V gene: TRBV5-5; clone size: -; J gene: TRBJ2-3; CDR3 DNA: TGTGCCAGCAGCTTGGCCGCCTCCTGGACAGGGGGCACAGATACGCAGTATTTT; CDR3 protein: CASSLAASWTGGTDTQYF
D gene: -; V gene: TRBV5-5; clone size: once; J gene: TRBJ2-1; CDR3 DNA: TGTGCCAGCAGTTACATTTTAGCGGAGCCATACGATGAGCAGTTCTTC; CDR3 protein: CASSYILAEPYDEQFF
D gene: TRBD1; V gene: TRBV5-1; clone size: -; J gene: TRBJ1-2; CDR3 DNA: TGCGCCAGCAGCCTGGACAGGGGGTATGGCTACACCTTC; CDR3 protein: CASSLDRGYGYTF
D gene: TRBD1; V gene: TRBV19; clone size: -; J gene: TRBJ1-5; CDR3 DNA: TGTGCCAGTCGGACAGGGGGAAGCAATCAGCCCCAGCATTTT; CDR3 protein: CASRTGGSNQPQHF
D gene: -; V gene: TRBV7-2; clone size: -; J gene: TRBJ1-2; CDR3 DNA: TGTGCCAGCAGCTTAGCACAAATCTATGGCTACACCTTC; CDR3 protein: CASSLAQIYGYTF
D gene: -; V gene: TRBV5-6; clone size: once; J gene: TRBJ2-3; CDR3 DNA: TGTGCCAGCAGCTTGGGGACAGCTACAGCAGATACGCAGTATTTT; CDR3 protein: CASSLGTATADTQYF